The 10 T cell receptor beta chains given below trace back to one sample, sequenced in a study of spatial heterogeneity in lung cancer. The time point: sample taken at primary tumor resection. TCRdb re-called the 5' RACE reads with MiXCR, one entry per CDR3 protein. The repertoire holds tens of thousands of distinct CDR3 sequences, with just over 3% as singletons. The sample in question was normal lung tissue next to the tumor, obtained at surgery. The receptors were sampled from a male donor with early-stage non-small cell lung cancer.

This clonotype has at least ten counts. The chain employs TRBV29-1 and TRBJ1-2; D remains ambiguous. Trimming cost V 6 bases and J 6 bases, with 11 bases left between them. The CDR3 has 11 residues. The germline gives CDR1 SQVTM, CDR2 ANQGSEA. The CDR3 nucleotides read TGCAGCGTGCCGAAGTTGAATGGCTACACCTTC. Translated, it gives CSVPKLNGYTF.

This clonotype was seen many times. The chain links TRBV5-1 to TRBJ2-7; tentative D call: TRBD2 (5 bases). In germline, CDR1 is SGHRS, CDR2 YFSETQ. V shed 0 bases and J shed 1 base, with 8 bases lying between them. The CDR3 is 14 residues long. CDR3 amino acids: CASSLAGDSYEQYF. In DNA form, the CDR3 reads TGCGCCAGCAGCTTGGCCGGGGATTCCTACGAGCAGTACTTC.

This clonotype was recorded many times. The rearrangement joins TRBV6-2 or TRBV6-3 to TRBJ2-3; 7 bases agree with TRBD2. Trimming at V came to 8 bases and at J to 1 base, leaving 3 bases not matched to a gene. The CDR3 runs 13 residues. The V gene's germline CDR1 is MNHEY and CDR2 SVGEGT. The CDR3 protein is CASRLAGTDTQYF. The CDR3 region has the DNA TGTGCCAGCCGACTAGCAGGCACAGATACGCAGTATTTT.

This clonotype was counted ten times or more. The chain employs TRBV5-6 and TRBJ1-4, with D hard to call. The CDR3 covers 14 residues. V was trimmed by 4 bases and J by 5 bases, leaving 12 bases between them. Germline CDR1 reads SGHDT; CDR2 reads YYEEEE. The CDR3 sequence: CASSPRHGNEKLFF. In nucleotides, the CDR3 is TGTGCCAGCAGCCCGAGACACGGGAATGAAAAACTGTTTTTT.

Many counts were recorded for this clonotype. The V and J genes are TRBV25-1 and TRBJ1-6; 7 positions match TRBD1. The germline CDR1 and CDR2 sequences are MGHDK and SYGVNS. Trimming removed 5 bases from V and 9 bases from J; junction bases left unmatched: 10. This CDR3 comprises 15 residues. In nucleotides, the CDR3 is TGTGCCAGCAGTAGAGGGACAGACAGGAGTTCACCCCTCCACTTT. Its protein is CASSRGTDRSSPLHF.

This clonotype appeared a few times. This chain connects TRBV7-3 to TRBJ2-1, with D possibly matching TRBD2 (6 bases). V lost 3 bases, J lost 6 bases, and 15 bases lay in between. Germline CDR1 and CDR2: SGHTA and FQGTGA. This CDR3 spans 15 amino acids. Here the CDR3 reads CASSLARGGLNEQFF. CDR3 DNA sequence: TGTGCCAGCAGCTTGGCTAGGGGAGGCCTCAATGAGCAGTTCTTC.

This clonotype was recorded at least ten times. CDR3 DNA sequence: TGTGCCAGCAGTTTATCGTGGCGGGGTGAGCAGTTCTTC. Its protein is CASSLSWRGEQFF. V usage is TRBV27 and J usage is TRBJ2-1; TRBD2 might be the D (6 bases). The CDR3 consists of 13 residues. The germline V gene has CDR1 MNHEY and CDR2 SMNVEV (reference sequence). V was pared by 0 bases and J by 9 bases, with 9 bases between.

This clonotype was found many times. The V call is TRBV7-3, the J call TRBJ1-1; TRBD1 aligns across 7 bases. Trimming removed 2 bases from V and 1 base from J; junction bases left unmatched: 4. The CDR3 is made up of 15 amino acids. The germline CDR1 and CDR2 sequences are SGHTA and FQGTGA. The CDR3 is CASSLQGGKNTEAFF. The CDR3 nucleotides are TGTGCCAGCAGCTTACAGGGGGGCAAGAACACTGAAGCTTTCTTT.

The chain employs TRBV20-1 and TRBJ1-1; D is ambiguous. The CDR3 covers 14 residues. Germline values: CDR1 DFQATT, CDR2 SNEGSKA (reference sequence). V was clipped by 3 bases and J by 1 base, with 12 bases between them. The CDR3 DNA reads as TGCAGTGCTAGTTTTCCCCACCCGAACACTGAAGCTTTCTTT. Protein sequence: CSASFPHPNTEAFF.

This clonotype has at least ten counts. The chain has TRBV7-2 and TRBJ2-1; D is ambiguous. The CDR3 has 12 amino acids. The germline CDR1 and CDR2 sequences are SGHTA and FQGNSA. The V end lost 4 bases, the J end lost 8 bases, and 9 bases lay between the germline ends. As DNA, the CDR3 is TGTGCCAGCAGCTCGTTTTCTTATGAGCAGTTCTTC. This translates into CASSSFSYEQFF.